This TCR beta chain was profiled in a study of shared clonotypes between healthy human individuals (dated by TCRdb to the early 2020s). As for the study more broadly: A couple of women and a few men aged 18 to 49 years were included in the cohort. Per donor, leukapheresis produced somewhere between about 0.8 and 9 billion PBMCs. Per donor, three plates each were used for CD4 naive and CD4 memory, two for CD8 naive, and one for CD8 memory. To increase sequencing depth and limit assay-specific biases, different laboratories used diverse techniques to prepare libraries and sequence TCR repertoires. The study deeply sequenced blood TCR repertoires of several healthy adults to estimate repertoire size and the extent of clonotype sharing between individuals. The study at large found these results: Even with the large sequencing depth, rarefaction of the sorted-subset datasets indicated that sequencing was incomplete. Sharing across a few donors was observed for approximately 5% of naive CD4, less than 4% of naive CD8, roughly 2.3% of memory CD4, and around 0.42% of memory CD8 clonotypes. The small number of donors limited the genetic and exposure-history diversity represented. Only blood was sampled, and tissue TCR repertoires likely differ from those in blood. Compared with non-shared clonotypes, the clonotypes found in all four sorted-subset donors had higher generation probabilities. Naive subsets generally had larger estimated clonotype richness than memory subsets. Pairwise subsampling indicated that sequencing depth was expected to affect the degree of clonotype sharing among donors.

Comments on this clone: Its antigen is currently not known. It has no much larger one-base neighbor in the sample; base qualities were not kept.

Donors were healthy HIV-negative adults with no recently reported acute infections or vaccinations. All donors were Caucasian adults living in Nashville, Tennessee, USA. CD4+ T cells were enriched by magnetic negative selection, after which naive cells were positively selected on CD45RA and the negative fraction was taken as the memory subset. Blood was obtained by leukapheresis, after which PBMCs were separated by Ficoll-Histopaque density gradient centrifugation and cryopreserved in liquid nitrogen vapor phase. Purity and quantity of every magnetically sorted T cell population were checked by analytical flow cytometry. From each sorted fraction, genomic DNA was isolated and quantified by UV absorbance on a Nanodrop 2000c. A distance of 18 bases separates the germline ends of V and J, which lose 5 bases and 8 bases respectively. The CDR3 measures 14 amino acids from cysteine to phenylalanine. CDR3 DNA is the only sequence kept; it has 42 bases, read in frame from the first base. The germline V gene encodes CDR1 SGHTA and CDR2 FQGNSA.

Using the deep immunoSEQ assay, multiplex PCR amplified TCR CDR3 regions from genomic DNA. Extracted genomic DNA from each cell subset was distributed evenly across all wells of several immunoSEQ 96-well plates, and each plate was treated as a replicate. For sorted subsets, each replicate PCR was loaded with about 200 ng genomic DNA, equivalent to 30,000 to 35,000 T cell genomes. Purified libraries were measured with a Qubit 3.0 fluorometer, size-checked on a Bioanalyzer 2100, and measured again with the KAPA Library Quantification kit. Every immunoSEQ 96-well plate was sequenced on a separate single-read 150-cycle Illumina NextSeq 550 flow cell. In the source study's methods: Because only junctional sequences without quality scores were contained in the immunoSEQ output, filtering matching that applied to full-length reads could not be performed. To assign V/J genes and CDR3, sequences were annotated using PyIR, a Python wrapper for IgBLAST v1.9, with IMGT germline references. Reads with weak V/J assignments (E-value above 1e-6), missing CDR3, stop codons, out-of-frame junctions, or ambiguous translated residues were removed. V3J clonotypes were defined as sequences sharing an identical inferred V gene, J gene, and CDR3 amino acid sequence. The percentage overlap between two repertoires was calculated by dividing the number of shared unique clonotypes by the size of the smaller repertoire. RTK rarefaction, the Chao1 estimator, and Recon v2.1 estimates of unobserved clonotypes were used to assess repertoire richness. For all TCRbeta clonotypes obtained by the gDNA method from four donors, generation probabilities were computed with OLGA. The clones in this table, taken by TCRdb from immuneACCESS, are in-frame only. Not every clone is retained; where verified, under half of the shortfall comes from an unresolved V gene, and the cause of the rest is unknown. V, J and clone size reflect that table, while D and trimming were determined from the DNA. Present in this sample are some 1.4 million clones, more than 95% of which were seen just once. The ten largest clones take up over 1% of the sample.

This TCR was sampled from a man aged 25 to 45 in good health. Sequenced sample: naive CD4+ T cells sorted from blood. What this sample's cell subset or site label stands for: CD45RA+ positively selected. The V and J segments used are TRBV7-2 and TRBJ1-2, with a weak D call of TRBD1 (6 bases match). The DNA sequence is as follows: TGTGCCAGCAGCCCATTCTTGGGGGGCAGCGGCTACACCTTC. The translation is CASSPFLGGSGYTF.